This T cell receptor beta chain emerged from a study of PD-1 blockade in classical Hodgkin lymphoma. Study observations and caveats: A reduction in baseline TCR diversity was reportedly seen in newly diagnosed patients relative to healthy donors.

Every patient experienced relapse after autologous stem cell transplantation, and brentuximab vedotin exposure varied. Reported best responses ranged across complete response, partial response or progressive disease. Libraries were prepared by immunoSEQ multiplex PCR; TCRdb keeps only in-frame clonotypes and omits some of them. The repertoire holds tens of thousands of clones, with around 71% as singletons. A note on this clone: No antigen is known for it.

This CDR3 spans 15 amino acids. The V gene's germline CDR1 is MNHEY and CDR2 SVGAGI. V lost 4 bases to trimming and J lost 2 bases; unmatched junction nucleotides: 5. The chain has TRBV6-5 and TRBJ2-7; 10 bases agree with TRBD1. The material sequenced was peripheral blood mononuclear cells (PBMCs), taken before the second cycle of nivolumab. This receptor was identified in a human donor with classical Hodgkin lymphoma. The CDR3 sequence: CASSFPGQGTYEQYF. The CDR3 coding sequence is TGTGCCAGCAGTTTCCCGGGACAGGGGACCTACGAGCAGTACTTC.